The T cell receptor beta chain described here comes from a study of OX40 agonist ivuxolimab in advanced cancers. At the level of the study: With a range of roughly 20 to 79, age averaged roughly 60 years, and more than 75% were male. Study-wide results and caveats: Researchers report that CD8+ T cells had, on average, more expanded clones than CD4+.

The CDR3 is 11 residues long. Germline values: CDR1 DFQATT, CDR2 SNEGSKA (reference sequence). The germline V and J ends were trimmed by 7 bases and 3 bases, with 10 bases remaining between them. Note on this clone: Its antigen is undetermined.

The table came from immunoSEQ multiplex PCR; TCRdb's copy has only in-frame clones and leaves some out. The table has around 69,000 clones, 85% seen once; the top ten hold roughly 3%. The sequence derives from an adult with an advanced solid tumor such as melanoma, head and neck, liver or kidney cancer. The chain couples TRBV20-1 to TRBJ2-7, with a weak D call TRBD1 (6 bases). Source: CD4+ or CD8+ T cells sorted from blood, taken in a trial of the OX40 agonist ivuxolimab. Written as DNA, the CDR3 is TGCAGTGGTTCGGACAGCTACGAGCAGTACTTC. This translates into CSGSDSYEQYF.